A selection of T cell receptor beta chains follows, all from one sample in a study of cytomegalovirus exposure and HLA in healthy donors. The protocol was immunoSEQ multiplex PCR, while the TCRdb copy is restricted to in-frame clones and leaves out a portion. The top ten hold more than 2.5% of the sample, which has approximately 140,000 clones, about two thirds seen once. Material: PBMCs. Receptor source: a woman between 55 and 75 years old in good health and CMV-seropositive. The CDR3 runs from the conserved cysteine through the conserved F or W. Fields, in order: clone size, J gene, D gene, V gene, CDR3 protein, CDR3 DNA. A D gene is named only where the DNA matches it firmly. The size of a clone is reported for some rows only, either as once, few or many, or as a class for expanded clones.

- | TRBJ2-2 | TRBD1 | TRBV6-1 | CASSEGTGNTGELFF | TGTGCCAGCAGTGAAGGGACAGGGAACACCGGGGAGCTGTTTTTT
- | TRBJ1-1 | TRBD1 | TRBV5-6 | CASSLSQGGLNTEAFF | TGTGCCAGCAGCTTGAGCCAGGGGGGTCTGAACACTGAAGCTTTCTTT
few | TRBJ1-1 | TRBD1 | TRBV7-9 | CASSLAQGKSSEAFF | TGTGCCAGCAGCTTAGCACAGGGGAAAAGCTCTGAAGCTTTCTTT
- | TRBJ1-3 | - | TRBV5-6 | CASSSGRPYSGNTIYF | TGTGCCAGCAGCTCCGGGAGGCCCTACTCTGGAAACACCATATATTTT
once | TRBJ2-1 | TRBD2 | TRBV7-9 | CASSSHGGGYNEQFF | TGTGCCAGCAGCTCCCACGGCGGGGGTTACAATGAGCAGTTCTTC
- | TRBJ2-4 | TRBD2 | TRBV2 | CASSSSGGGLAKNIQYF | TGTGCCAGCAGCTCTAGCGGGGGAGGGCTGGCCAAAAACATTCAGTACTTC
- | TRBJ2-7 | - | TRBV11-2 | CASSLGQYWEEQYF | TGTGCCAGCAGCTTAGGGCAGTATTGGGAGGAGCAGTACTTC
- | TRBJ1-5 | - | TRBV27 | CASSFRGFGNQPQHF | TGTGCCAGCAGTTTTAGGGGTTTTGGCAATCAGCCCCAGCATTTT
few | TRBJ1-2 | TRBD1 | TRBV25-1 | CASSEAGQHYGYTF | TGTGCCAGCAGTGAAGCGGGACAGCACTATGGCTACACCTTC
- | TRBJ2-3 | TRBD1 | TRBV5-1 | CASSADRATDTQYF | TGCGCCAGCAGCGCCGACAGGGCAACAGATACGCAGTATTTT
few | TRBJ1-4 | - | TRBV7-9 | CASSLNGATNEKLFF | TGTGCCAGCAGCTTAAACGGTGCAACTAATGAAAAACTGTTTTTT
- | TRBJ2-1 | - | TRBV6-6 | CASSYSFQTTEQFF | TGTGCCAGCAGTTACTCCTTCCAAACGACAGAGCAGTTCTTC
- | TRBJ1-5 | - | TRBV2 | CASTRGVGNQPQHF | TGTGCCAGCACCCGGGGGGTGGGCAATCAGCCCCAGCATTTT
- | TRBJ2-3 | - | TRBV7-9 | CASSLGATDTQYF | TGTGCCAGCAGCTTAGGGGCGACAGATACGCAGTATTTT
- | TRBJ1-5 | - | TRBV7-6 | CASSPRGNQPQHF | TGTGCCAGCAGCCCCCGGGGCAATCAGCCCCAGCATTTT
- | TRBJ1-2 | - | TRBV11-2 | CASSPDRNYGYTF | TGTGCCAGCAGCCCTGACAGGAACTATGGCTACACCTTC
- | TRBJ1-5 | - | TRBV2 | CASNSLNQPQHF | TGTGCCAGCAACAGCCTCAATCAGCCCCAGCATTTT
- | TRBJ2-2 | TRBD1 | TRBV7-9 | CASSFPGTGLGTGELFF | TGTGCCAGCAGCTTTCCCGGGACAGGGCTCGGCACCGGGGAGCTGTTTTTT
- | TRBJ2-1 | TRBD1 | TRBV18 | CASSPRGRGSYNEQFF | TGTGCCAGCTCACCAAGGGGCAGGGGGTCCTACAATGAGCAGTTCTTC
- | TRBJ1-5 | - | TRBV5-8 | CASSSSFARGGYQPQHF | TGTGCCAGCAGCTCCTCTTTTGCACGTGGTGGCTATCAGCCCCAGCATTTT
- | TRBJ1-5 | - | TRBV5-1 | CASSPGHSNQPQHF | TGCGCCAGCAGCCCCGGACATAGCAATCAGCCCCAGCATTTT
- | TRBJ2-7 | TRBD1 | TRBV5-1 | CASSLGQVKTYEQYF | TGCGCCAGCAGCCTGGGACAGGTGAAGACCTACGAGCAGTACTTC
- | TRBJ1-1 | TRBD1 | TRBV10-1 | CASSSFRGVLAEAFF | TGCGCCAGCAGTTCATTCAGGGGGGTCCTCGCTGAAGCTTTCTTT
- | TRBJ2-7 | TRBD1 | TRBV7-3 | CASSPGTGDYEQYF | TGTGCCAGCAGCCCAGGGACAGGGGACTACGAGCAGTACTTC
few | TRBJ2-1 | - | TRBV18 | CASLPGRDTPLGEQFF | TGTGCCAGCCTCCCAGGCAGGGATACCCCTTTGGGTGAGCAGTTCTTC
- | TRBJ2-1 | - | TRBV19 | CASSRVYDEQFF | TGTGCCAGTAGTCGGGTGTACGATGAGCAGTTCTTC
- | TRBJ2-5 | - | TRBV10-2 | CATSDYSETQYF | TGCGCCACTTCCGACTACTCAGAGACCCAGTACTTC
- | TRBJ2-3 | - | TRBV10-3 | CAISISGGADTQYF | TGTGCCATCAGCATTTCAGGAGGGGCAGATACGCAGTATTTT
- | TRBJ1-3 | - | TRBV6-5 | CASSYSPRGPGNTIYF | TGTGCCAGCAGTTACTCTCCGCGGGGACCAGGAAACACCATATATTTT
- | TRBJ1-1 | - | TRBV2 | CASNDRMNTEAFF | TGTGCCAGCAACGACAGGATGAACACTGAAGCTTTCTTT
- | TRBJ1-1 | - | TRBV6-5 | CASSYSARVAAFF | TGTGCCAGCAGTTACTCCGCCAGGGTTGCAGCTTTCTTT
once | TRBJ2-7 | - | TRBV7-9 | CASSFPGVDPYEQYF | TGTGCCAGCAGCTTTCCAGGGGTAGACCCCTACGAGCAGTACTTC
- | TRBJ1-5 | - | TRBV6-5 | CASSFGDNNQPQHF | TGTGCCAGCAGTTTTGGGGACAATAATCAGCCCCAGCATTTT
- | TRBJ1-5 | - | TRBV2 | CASSAGQGQPQHF | TGTGCCAGCAGTGCCGGTCAGGGCCAGCCCCAGCATTTT
- | TRBJ1-2 | TRBD1 | TRBV12-5 | CASGYPTGALNYGYTF | TGTGCTAGTGGTTACCCGACAGGGGCGCTTAACTATGGCTACACCTTC
once | TRBJ1-4 | - | TRBV19 | CASNNGGVGYEKLFF | TGTGCCAGTAACAATGGTGGAGTTGGGTATGAAAAACTGTTTTTT
- | TRBJ2-1 | TRBD1 | TRBV19 | CASSPQGRDRFPNEQFF | TGTGCCAGTAGTCCCCAGGGCCGGGACAGATTTCCAAATGAGCAGTTCTTC
- | TRBJ2-7 | - | TRBV9 | CASSDRSYEQYF | TGTGCCAGCAGCGACAGGAGCTACGAGCAGTACTTC
- | TRBJ1-4 | TRBD1 | TRBV7-9 | CASSPWTGSATNEKLFF | TGTGCCAGCAGCCCATGGACAGGTTCTGCAACTAATGAAAAACTGTTTTTT
- | TRBJ1-1 | TRBD1 | TRBV9 | CASSAGDRDTEAFF | TGTGCCAGCAGCGCCGGGGACAGGGACACTGAAGCTTTCTTT
- | TRBJ1-6 | - | TRBV13 | CASSDPGRGSPLHF | TGTGCCAGCAGCGACCCGGGAAGGGGGTCACCCCTCCACTTT
- | TRBJ1-2 | TRBD1 | TRBV10-3 | CAITNGQGMGYTF | TGTGCCATCACTAACGGACAGGGGATGGGCTACACCTTC
once | TRBJ2-1 | - | TRBV28 | CASSTTGEQFF | TGTGCCAGCAGTACTACGGGTGAGCAGTTCTTC
few | TRBJ1-2 | TRBD1 | TRBV18 | CASSPRTGGYGYTF | TGTGCCAGCTCACCCCGAACAGGGGGCTATGGCTACACCTTC
- | TRBJ1-4 | - | TRBV15 | CATSRVAEKLFF | TGTGCCACCAGCAGAGTAGCCGAAAAACTGTTTTTT
- | TRBJ2-1 | - | TRBV6-5 | CASSYSSSGDNEQFF | TGTGCCAGCAGTTACTCGAGTTCCGGGGACAATGAGCAGTTCTTC
- | TRBJ2-5 | - | TRBV9 | CASSLGGEQTQYF | TGTGCCAGCAGTTTAGGGGGGGAACAGACCCAGTACTTC
- | TRBJ2-6 | - | TRBV25-1 | CASKGVEIGGANVLTF | TGTGCCAGTAAGGGGGTGGAAATTGGTGGGGCCAACGTCCTGACTTTC
- | TRBJ1-1 | - | TRBV4-1 | CASSQERGYMNTEAFF | TGCGCCAGCAGCCAAGAGCGAGGGTACATGAACACTGAAGCTTTCTTT
- | TRBJ1-1 | - | TRBV10-3 | CAIGQSSEAFF | TGTGCCATCGGTCAAAGCTCTGAAGCTTTCTTT
- | TRBJ2-7 | TRBD1 | TRBV19 | CASTSGGSAYEQYF | TGTGCCAGTACCTCAGGGGGCTCCGCCTACGAGCAGTACTTC
few | TRBJ2-1 | - | TRBV18 | CASSPPDREAYNEQFF | TGTGCCAGCTCACCACCGGATAGGGAGGCCTACAATGAGCAGTTCTTC